This is a list of T cell receptor beta chains from one sample in a study of blood T cell repertoires in COVID-19. Here immunoSEQ multiplex PCR was the method, and the copy in TCRdb shows in-frame clones only, minus some. This sample has roughly 230,000 clones, with 65% to 90% found just once. Source material: peripheral blood. These receptors came from a man in his fifties or sixties with COVID-19, enrolled during active disease. The CDR3 runs from the conserved cysteine through the conserved F or W. Fields, in order: J gene, D gene, V gene, clone size, CDR3 DNA, CDR3 protein. D genes are given only for firm matches. For some rows the clone size is stated as once, few or many, or as a class when expanded; others skip it.

>TRBJ1-6|NA|TRBV4-1|NA
TGCGCCAGCAGCCAAGACAGGGCCTACTATAATTCACCCCTCCACTTT
CASSQDRAYYNSPLHF
>TRBJ2-7|TRBD1|TRBV27|NA
TGTGCCAGCAGTTTAAGGACCGGGACAGGGCCCTACGAGCAGTACTTC
CASSLRTGTGPYEQYF
>TRBJ1-1|NA|TRBV5-6|NA
TGTGCCAGCGCCCGTTCACCCGCAGGGGACACTGAAGCTTTCTTT
CASARSPAGDTEAFF
>TRBJ2-1|NA|TRBV28|NA
TGTGCCAGCAGTTTTACGGCCAGGGGAGCTTACAATGAGCAGTTCTTC
CASSFTARGAYNEQFF
>TRBJ2-7|NA|TRBV7-2|NA
TGTGCCAGCAGCTTAGTGGCCGGGACTCTCTTCGAGCAGTACTTC
CASSLVAGTLFEQYF
>TRBJ2-1|NA|TRBV15|NA
TGTGCCACCAGCCGCGAGCGGAGCTCCTACAATGAGCAGTTCTTC
CATSRERSSYNEQFF
>TRBJ2-7|TRBD1|TRBV19|NA
TGTGCCAGTAGTATAAACAGGGGTAACGAGCAGTACTTC
CASSINRGNEQYF
>TRBJ2-7|NA|TRBV19|NA
TGTGCCAGTAGTATCGCAGGCTACGAGCAGTACTTC
CASSIAGYEQYF
>TRBJ1-2|NA|TRBV3-1/TRBV3-2|NA
TGTGCCAGCAGCCCTTCGAGGCCGACGGGCTACACCTTC
CASSPSRPTGYTF
>TRBJ1-4|TRBD1|TRBV5-8|NA
TGTGCCAGCAGCTTGGGGGGACAGGATGAAAAACTGTTTTTT
CASSLGGQDEKLFF
>TRBJ1-5|NA|TRBV7-8|NA
TGTGCCAGCAGCACCGGCATCCCGGGGGATCAGCCCCAGCATTTT
CASSTGIPGDQPQHF
>TRBJ1-6|NA|TRBV2|NA
TGTGCCAGCTCTGGACAGTCGAGCTCCTATAATTCACCCCTCCACTTT
CASSGQSSSYNSPLHF
>TRBJ2-1|TRBD2|TRBV9|few
TGTGCCAGCAGCGTTCGACTAGCGGGGATTTACAATGAGCAGTTCTTC
CASSVRLAGIYNEQFF
>TRBJ2-7|NA|TRBV3-1/TRBV3-2|NA
TGTGCCAGCAGCCAGGGGGGACTTGCGGGGGCGTACGAGCAGTACTTC
CASSQGGLAGAYEQYF
>TRBJ1-2|TRBD1|TRBV5-1|NA
TGCGCCAGCAGCTCGACAGGGAACGGCTATGGCTACACCTTC
CASSSTGNGYGYTF
>TRBJ2-7|NA|TRBV7-9|NA
TGTGCCAGCAGCCTACGGTCAGGGTCTCGAAACGAGCAGTACTTC
CASSLRSGSRNEQYF
>TRBJ2-7|NA|TRBV29-1|NA
TGCAGCGTTGAAAGCACAGAAGCCAACTACGAGCAGTACTTC
CSVESTEANYEQYF
>TRBJ2-3|NA|TRBV4-1|NA
TGCGCCAGCAGCCAAGAGTTAATCACAGATACGCAGTATTTT
CASSQELITDTQYF
>TRBJ2-7|NA|TRBV5-1|NA
TGCGCCAGCAGCTTGGGCTCAACAGGGACCTGGGAGCAGTACTTC
CASSLGSTGTWEQYF
>TRBJ2-7|NA|TRBV19|few
TGTGCCAGTAGTTCAAGCCTTTCCTACGAGCAGTACTTC
CASSSSLSYEQYF
>TRBJ1-1|TRBD1|TRBV3-1/TRBV3-2|few
TGTGCCAGCAGCCAAAGAGACAGGGAAAATGAAGCTTTCTTT
CASSQRDRENEAFF
>TRBJ2-3|NA|TRBV10-3|NA
TGTGCCATCAGTGAGCCCACCGGTCGGGACTCGTATTTT
CAISEPTGRDSYF
>TRBJ2-7|NA|TRBV19|NA
TGTGCCAGTAGTGCCGGGACTCCCTACGAGCAGTACTTC
CASSAGTPYEQYF
>TRBJ1-2|TRBD1|TRBV6-6|NA
TGTGCCAGCAGATCAGGGGGCGCGGGCTATGGCTACACCTTC
CASRSGGAGYGYTF